This TCR beta chain was identified in a study of shared clonotypes between healthy human individuals. Regarding the study as a whole: The genetic and exposure-history diversity represented was limited by few donors.

On this clone: The antigen is unknown.

The study drew all its donors from Caucasian adults living in Nashville, Tennessee. Partitioning of CD4+ cells yielded a CD45RA+ naive subset and a CD45RA-negative memory subset. CDR1 is SEHNR, CDR2 FQNEAQ, per germline (reference sequence). The ends were cut back, 5 bases at V and 5 bases at J, with 21 bases in the middle. The CDR3 is 16 amino acids. Libraries were prepared by immunoSEQ multiplex PCR; TCRdb keeps only in-frame clonotypes and omits some of them. In the table there are around 350,000 clones, around four fifths of which are singletons. The sequenced sample consisted of memory CD4+ T cells sorted from blood. Subset denoted: CD45RA-negative fraction. V usage is TRBV7-9 and J usage is TRBJ1-2; tentatively, D is TRBD1 (5 bases). This clonotype was sampled from a man aged 25-45 years in good health. CDR3 residues: CASSPGTVSSGYGYTF. DNA for the CDR3: TGTGCCAGCAGCCCCGGGACGGTATCCTCGGGTTATGGCTACACCTTC.